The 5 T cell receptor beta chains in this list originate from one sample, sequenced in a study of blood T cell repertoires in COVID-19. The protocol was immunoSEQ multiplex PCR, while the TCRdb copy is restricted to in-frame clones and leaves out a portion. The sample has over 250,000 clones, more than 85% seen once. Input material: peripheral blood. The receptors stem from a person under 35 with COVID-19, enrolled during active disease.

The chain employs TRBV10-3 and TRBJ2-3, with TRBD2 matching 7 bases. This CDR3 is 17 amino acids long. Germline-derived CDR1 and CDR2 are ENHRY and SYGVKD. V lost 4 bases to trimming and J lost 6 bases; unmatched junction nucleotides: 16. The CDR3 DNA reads TGTGCCATCAGTGGGGGGAAGGCCCTAGCGGTGGGGGATACGCAGTATTTT. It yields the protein CAISGGKALAVGDTQYF.

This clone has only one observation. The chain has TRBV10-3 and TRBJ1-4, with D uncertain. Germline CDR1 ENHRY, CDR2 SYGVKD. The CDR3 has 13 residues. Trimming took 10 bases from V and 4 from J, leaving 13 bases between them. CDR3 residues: CATGPGSNEKLFF. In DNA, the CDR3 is TGTGCCACGGGCCCCGGGAGTAATGAAAAACTGTTTTTT.

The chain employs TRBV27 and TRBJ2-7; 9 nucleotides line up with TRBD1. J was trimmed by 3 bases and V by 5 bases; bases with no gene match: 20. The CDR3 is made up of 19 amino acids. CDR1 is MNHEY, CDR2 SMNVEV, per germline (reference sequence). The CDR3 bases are TGTGCCAGCAGTCCCTCCGGGACAGGGAATCGGTGGGTCCTCTACGAGCAGTACTTC. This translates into CASSPSGTGNRWVLYEQYF.

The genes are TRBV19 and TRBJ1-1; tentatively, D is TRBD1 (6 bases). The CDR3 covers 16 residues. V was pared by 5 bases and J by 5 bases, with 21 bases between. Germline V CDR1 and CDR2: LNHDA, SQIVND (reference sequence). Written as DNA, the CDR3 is TGTGCCAGTAGTCCTGGCCAGGGGCAATACACGACTGAAGCTTTCTTT. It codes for CASSPGQGQYTTEAFF.

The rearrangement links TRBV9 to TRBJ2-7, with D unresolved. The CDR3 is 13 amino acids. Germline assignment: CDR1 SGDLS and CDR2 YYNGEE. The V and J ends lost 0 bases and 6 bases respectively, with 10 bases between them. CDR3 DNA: TGTGCCAGCAGCGTAGGCGAGGTCGGCGAGCAGTACTTC. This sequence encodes CASSVGEVGEQYF.